This entry lists 6 T cell receptor beta chains sequenced from one sample in a study of blood T cells in healthy people across ages. A second about 6 to 12 cycle PCR used barcoded and J-beta primers. TCRdb used MiXCR to reprocess the 5' RACE reads, holding one entry per CDR3 protein. This sample has roughly 1,300,000 distinct CDR3 sequences, with 59% found just once. Sequencing was carried out using blood. The receptors here all came from a man aged 18 to 29 in good health.

The rearrangement uses TRBV11-2 and TRBJ1-1; D is perhaps TRBD1 (6 bases). The germline V and J ends were trimmed by 5 bases and 1 base, with 11 bases remaining between them. Germline CDR1 and CDR2: SGHAT and FQNNGV. CDR3 length equals 14 residues. The CDR3 sequence is CASSSRQANTEAFF. For the CDR3, the DNA is TGTGCCAGCAGCAGTCGACAGGCGAACACTGAAGCTTTCTTT.

This chain connects TRBV13 to TRBJ1-2; D call uncertain. CDR3 length: 14 amino acids. Germline V gene sequence: CDR1 PRHDT, CDR2 FYEKMQ (reference sequence). V was cut by 5 bases and J by 3 bases, with 13 bases left in between. The CDR3 sequence: CASSLAGDDYGYTF. The CDR3 coding sequence is TGTGCCAGCAGCCTGGCAGGAGATGACTATGGCTACACCTTC.

This chain joins TRBV29-1 and TRBJ2-3; 10 positions agree with TRBD2. Germline lookup yields CDR1 SQVTM and CDR2 ANQGSEA. This CDR3 comprises 16 residues. V dropped 4 bases and J dropped 1; count of bases not matched to a gene: 8. The CDR3 loop is CSVVGEAGGRTDTQYF. The CDR3 bases are TGCAGCGTTGTGGGCGAAGCGGGGGGGCGCACAGATACGCAGTATTTT.

This clonotype was counted only a few times. The chain carries TRBV2 and TRBJ1-1, with unresolved D. V was pared by 2 bases and J by 3 bases, with 1 base between. The CDR3 runs 11 residues. The germline CDR1 and CDR2 sequences are SNHLY and FYNNEI. The CDR3 here is CASSEYTEAFF. In nucleotides, the CDR3 is TGTGCCAGCAGTGAATACACTGAAGCTTTCTTT.

In the case of this clonotype: One end of the junction does not line up with germline, which may come from a read error. The V call is TRBV5-5, the J call TRBJ1-2, with D perhaps matching TRBD1 (6 bases). The CDR3 has 12 residues. Germline lookup yields CDR1 SGHKS and CDR2 YYEKEE (reference sequence). CDR3 nucleotides: TGTGCCAGCAGTTTCGACAGGAATGGCCACACCTTC. It encodes CASSFDRNGHTF. Full variable domain (outside the CDR3, taken from reference TRBV5-5 and TRBJ1-2): DAGVTQSPTHLIKTRGQQVTLRCSPISGHKSVSWYQQVLGQGPQFIFQYYEKEERGRGNFPDRFSARQFPNYSSELNVNALLLGDSALYLCASSFDRNGHTFGSGTRLTVV.

This chain connects TRBV15 to TRBJ2-1; D possibly corresponds to TRBD2 (6 bases). In germline, CDR1 is LNHNV, CDR2 YYDKDF (reference sequence). Trimming removed 3 bases from V and 4 bases from J, with 16 bases in between. This CDR3 has 16 residues. The CDR3 DNA is TGTGCCACCAGCAGGGAGATCGGCGGGATTTACAATGAGCAGTTCTTC. Residues: CATSREIGGIYNEQFF.